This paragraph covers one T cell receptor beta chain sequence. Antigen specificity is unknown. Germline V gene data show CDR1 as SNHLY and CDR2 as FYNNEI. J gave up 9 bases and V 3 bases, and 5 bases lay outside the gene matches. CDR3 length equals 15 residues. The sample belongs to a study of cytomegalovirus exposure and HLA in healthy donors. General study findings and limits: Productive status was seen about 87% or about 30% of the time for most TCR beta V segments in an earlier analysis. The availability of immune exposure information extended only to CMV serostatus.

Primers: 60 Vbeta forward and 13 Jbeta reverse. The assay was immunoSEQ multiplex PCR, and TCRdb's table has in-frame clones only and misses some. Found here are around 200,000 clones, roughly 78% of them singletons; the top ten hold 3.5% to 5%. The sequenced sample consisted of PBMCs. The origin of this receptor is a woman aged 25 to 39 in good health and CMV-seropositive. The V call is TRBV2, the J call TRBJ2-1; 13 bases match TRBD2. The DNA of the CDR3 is TGTGCCAGCAGTGAGTGGACTAGCGGGAGTTCTGAGCAGTTCTTC. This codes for CASSEWTSGSSEQFF.